These T cell receptor beta chains were read from a single sample in a study of T cells in Graves' hyperthyroidism and ophthalmopathy. TCRdb called the multiplex PCR reads again in MiXCR, with one record for every CDR3 protein. The sample yields about 420,000 distinct CDR3 sequences, around 14% seen once. Sequences were obtained from blood. Source of these receptors: a woman in her late teens or twenties with Graves' hyperthyroidism. Each CDR3 is given with its conserved first and last residue. The D gene is left open where the match is weak. Size is stated for part of the rows, as once, few or many counts, or as a class when the clone is expanded.

V gene	clone size	CDR3 length	D gene	J gene	CDR3 DNA	CDR3 protein
TRBV7-2	NA	15	NA	TRBJ2-1	TGTGCCAGCAGCCCAATAACGGGATCCTACAATGAGCAGTTCTTC	CASSPITGSYNEQFF
TRBV9	few	14	NA	TRBJ2-3	TGTGCCAGCAGCGTTAGCCAGAGCCTTTATACGCAGTATTTT	CASSVSQSLYTQYF
TRBV3-1	many	16	TRBD1	TRBJ2-3	TGTGCCAGCAGCCAAGATCGGACAGGGAGGACTGATACGCAGTATTTT	CASSQDRTGRTDTQYF
TRBV15	few	15	NA	TRBJ1-5	TGTGCCACCAGCAGGGGCTTGGCTTTCAATCAGCCCCAGCATTTT	CATSRGLAFNQPQHF
TRBV11-2	few	13	NA	TRBJ2-3	TGTGCCAGCAGCTTAGCCCGAGCAGATACGCAGTATTTT	CASSLARADTQYF
TRBV29-1	few	13	TRBD2	TRBJ2-1	TGCAGCGCCGGCCGGAGCGGGAGCAATGAGCAGTTCTTC	CSAGRSGSNEQFF
TRBV20-1	few	15	NA	TRBJ1-3	TGCAGTGCTAGAGTTTCACCTAGCTCTGGAAACACCATATATTTT	CSARVSPSSGNTIYF
TRBV3-1	many	15	TRBD2	TRBJ2-7	TGTGCCAGCAGCCAAGTAAGCGGGAGTCAATACGAGCAGTACTTC	CASSQVSGSQYEQYF
TRBV7-9	NA	12	TRBD1	TRBJ1-2	TGTGCCAGCAGCCTCGGGACAGGGCGGAACACCTTC	CASSLGTGRNTF
TRBV20-1	few	18	TRBD2	TRBJ2-2	TGCAGTGCTAGAGACCCCTTGACTAGCGGGGTCGGGGCCGGGGAGCTGTTTTTT	CSARDPLTSGVGAGELFF
TRBV28	many	14	NA	TRBJ1-4	TGTGCCAGCAGTTTTGGGACGGAGAATGAAAAACTGTTTTTT	CASSFGTENEKLFF
TRBV20-1	many	15	TRBD2	TRBJ2-3	TGCAGTATAGCGGGAGGGCCCTCGGGCACAGATACGCAGTATTTT	CSIAGGPSGTDTQYF
TRBV27	many	15	TRBD2	TRBJ2-1	TGTGCCAGCGGTGACGGGACTAGCGGTTACAATGAGCAGTTCTTC	CASGDGTSGYNEQFF
TRBV10-2	many	15	NA	TRBJ1-2	TGCGCCAGCAGTGAAGGAGGGGCGCGATACTATGGCTACACCTTC	CASSEGGARYYGYTF
TRBV20-1	many	13	TRBD1	TRBJ1-5	TGCAGCGGCAGACAGGGGGCAAATCAGCCCCAGCATTTT	CSGRQGANQPQHF
TRBV10-3	NA	13	NA	TRBJ2-5	TGTGCCATAGGAGGGCTCAAGGGTGAGACCCAGTACTTC	CAIGGLKGETQYF
TRBV10-3	many	18	TRBD1	TRBJ2-7	TGTGCCATCAGTGATTCCCGGGGCCGGGACAGGGGAAGGTACGAGCAGTACTTC	CAISDSRGRDRGRYEQYF
TRBV5-5	NA	13	NA	TRBJ1-5	TGTGCCAGCAGCTTGGACACCAATCAGCCCCAGCATTTT	CASSLDTNQPQHF
TRBV4-1	few	16	NA	TRBJ2-4	TGCGCCAGCAGCCCGAACCAGGGGACGGCCAAAAACATTCAGTACTTC	CASSPNQGTAKNIQYF
TRBV11-2	many	15	NA	TRBJ1-5	TGTGCCAGCAGCCCGGGACCAAATAGCAATCAGCCCCAGCATTTT	CASSPGPNSNQPQHF
TRBV7-8	many	15	NA	TRBJ1-1	TGTGCCAGCAGCTCGAGGGTTGCCCTGAACACTGAAGCTTTCTTT	CASSSRVALNTEAFF
TRBV2	many	13	NA	TRBJ1-1	TGTGCCAGCAGGGGACGGACGAACACTGAAGCTTTCTTT	CASRGRTNTEAFF
TRBV10-2	NA	15	NA	TRBJ1-2	TGCGCCAGCAGTGAGGATCCAGGTGGAAGCTATGGCTACACCTTC	CASSEDPGGSYGYTF
TRBV19	NA	17	TRBD2	TRBJ2-1	TGTGCCAGTAGTATCCAGCTAGCGGGGGGATACTACAATGAGCAGTTCTTC	CASSIQLAGGYYNEQFF
TRBV11-2	many	15	NA	TRBJ2-7	TGTGCCAGCAGCTTAGTCGGTGGGACCTCCTACGAGCAGTACTTC	CASSLVGGTSYEQYF
TRBV6-5	many	13	NA	TRBJ1-1	TGTGCCAGCAGTTACCAGAGGAACACTGAAGCTTTCTTT	CASSYQRNTEAFF
TRBV12-3/TRBV12-4	many	13	NA	TRBJ2-5	TGTGCCAGCAGTGATGGTCCCAAAGAGACCCAGTACTTC	CASSDGPKETQYF
TRBV13	few	15	TRBD2	TRBJ2-7	TGTGCCAGCAGCCCGGCTCCGGGACTAGCGATCGAGCAGTACTTC	CASSPAPGLAIEQYF
TRBV7-3	many	17	TRBD2	TRBJ2-5	TGTGCCAGCAGCCCCGGACTAGCGGGGGGGTTTCAAGAGACCCAGTACTTC	CASSPGLAGGFQETQYF
TRBV3-1	many	19	TRBD2	TRBJ2-7	TGTGCCAGCAGCCAAGATGGCACGCTAAGCGGGAAGTCTAGATACGAGCAGTACTTC	CASSQDGTLSGKSRYEQYF
TRBV11-2	many	15	NA	TRBJ1-6	TGTGCCAGCAGCGCCCGGGACGGCCCAAGTTCACCCCTCCACTTT	CASSARDGPSSPLHF
TRBV20-1	few	14	TRBD1	TRBJ1-3	TGCAGTGCTGGGGACAGATCCTCTGGAAACACCATATATTTT	CSAGDRSSGNTIYF
TRBV5-8	NA	15	NA	TRBJ1-2	TGTGCCAGCAGCTTGATGGGGAGAAATTACTATGGCTACACCTTC	CASSLMGRNYYGYTF
TRBV7-6	NA	13	NA	TRBJ1-2	TGTGCCAGCAGCTTAGCGACCAACCGAGGCTACACCTTC	CASSLATNRGYTF
TRBV12-3/TRBV12-4	many	16	NA	TRBJ1-5	TGTGCCAGCAGTTTGGAAGGGGCGACGAGCAATCAGCCCCAGCATTTT	CASSLEGATSNQPQHF
TRBV20-1	NA	14	NA	TRBJ1-5	TGCAGTGCTAGAGATGGGGGGGTGGGTCAGCCCCAGCATTTT	CSARDGGVGQPQHF
TRBV12-3/TRBV12-4	many	15	TRBD1	TRBJ2-1	TGTGCCAGCAGCAAGGGGACAGGGCCGGGGAATGAGCAGTTCTTC	CASSKGTGPGNEQFF
TRBV10-3	NA	16	TRBD2	TRBJ2-7	TGTGCCATCAGTCCGACTAGCGGAGGGTATAACTACGAGCAGTACTTC	CAISPTSGGYNYEQYF
TRBV7-3	NA	13	NA	TRBJ1-4	TGTGCCAGCAGCTTAAAAAGGGGGGAAGAACTGTTTTTT	CASSLKRGEELFF
TRBV9	NA	17	TRBD2	TRBJ2-2	TGTGCCAGCAGCCACCAAGGCGGCGGGAGCCCAGCCGGGGAGCTGTTTTTT	CASSHQGGGSPAGELFF
TRBV20-1	many	12	NA	TRBJ2-7	TGCAGTGCTATGAGGGATTCCTACGAGCAGTACTTC	CSAMRDSYEQYF